Listed below are T cell receptor beta chains from one sample, sequenced in a study of CD8 T cells in ankylosing spondylitis. Using its own MiXCR run on the 5' RACE reads, TCRdb lists one record per CDR3 protein. The sample contains 700,000 or so distinct CDR3 sequences, 19% of which appear only once. The sample taken for sequencing was blood, either unsorted or a sorted T cell fraction (not recorded which). These receptors came from a male donor with ankylosing spondylitis. Each CDR3 is given with its conserved first and last residue.

cdr3_aa,v_call,j_call
CASSLAGRGGPDTQYF,TRBV5-1,TRBJ2-3
CASSPPQGDNSPLHF,TRBV7-2,TRBJ1-6
CASRAQGTTYNEQFF,TRBV2,TRBJ2-1
CASSLYGDEQYF,TRBV11-1,TRBJ2-7
CASSNGPAYEQYF,TRBV7-6,TRBJ2-7
CAWAKGGAGKTQYF,TRBV30,TRBJ2-5
CAWSVAGGYNEQFF,TRBV30,TRBJ2-1
CASSVVSGSVNEQFF,TRBV9,TRBJ2-1
CASKSPANEKLFF,TRBV28,TRBJ1-4
CASSNVTSGTVVEQFF,TRBV25-1,TRBJ2-1
CASSPGLLSGANVLTF,TRBV18,TRBJ2-6
CACKARDTQYF,TRBV12-3/TRBV12-4,TRBJ2-3
CASSQRQSPEGTEAFF,TRBV4-2,TRBJ1-1
CASSFYLNTGELFF,TRBV27,TRBJ2-2
CASSPHRRVSYEQYF,TRBV11-2,TRBJ2-7
CASRRVGATGGYTF,TRBV9,TRBJ1-2
CSANFPGAAGRTDTQYF,TRBV29-1,TRBJ2-3
CASSPGWGNQPQHF,TRBV12-3/TRBV12-4,TRBJ1-5
CASSPHYRDLYNEQFF,TRBV7-8,TRBJ2-1
CASMGPLLNTGELFF,TRBV6-1,TRBJ2-2
CASSMGRETQYF,TRBV5-6,TRBJ2-5
CASSSGLAGGRNEQFF,TRBV5-1,TRBJ2-1
CASSWDTRNYGYTF,TRBV12-3/TRBV12-4,TRBJ1-2
CASSLAQGDEAFF,TRBV7-9,TRBJ1-1
CSAGALATAIEQFF,TRBV20-1,TRBJ2-1
CSAIPGGSYNEQFF,TRBV29-1,TRBJ2-1
CSASPRDRGYSNQPQHF,TRBV20-1,TRBJ1-5